Sequencing of this T cell receptor (beta chain) was carried out in a study of T cells in localized non-small cell lung cancer (dated by TCRdb to about 2020). Regarding the complete study: The study analyzed T cell repertoires of 200 to 250 early-stage NSCLC patients, comparing tumors and uninvolved tumor-adjacent lungs. The cohort was made up of 200 to 250 treatment-naive NSCLC patients whose localized lung tumors had been resected. Of the NSCLC patients, fewer than 150 were male and about a hundred were female, and the mean age was approximately 66 years.

Of note for this clone: Its antigen specificity is not known. No qualities accompany the bases; no much larger clone lies one base away.

The paper as a whole reports these results and caveats: Because the study design was exploratory, TCR variables were selected using unadjusted p-values without false-discovery rate correction. The highest T cell clonality was observed in uninvolved tumor-adjacent lung, where clonality exceeded that of tumor, suggesting that antigenic responses were more focused in uninvolved tumor-adjacent lung. Of the top 100 tumor clones, a median of roughly 53 were detected in paired uninvolved adjacent lung; about 26 were also among that lung's top 100. Because multi-region sequencing of the tumors was not done, intratumor heterogeneity could not be ruled out. Longer overall survival was associated with higher blood T cell density, whereas shorter survival was associated with higher adjacent-lung clonality.

The immunoSEQ Assay was used to sequence TCR beta CDR3 regions from DNA. For the original study's pipeline: To compute T cell density, TCR beta template counts were normalized to usable DNA, which was estimated by amplifying housekeeping genes. Richness was estimated using the preseqR package, with extrapolation to 400,000 templates for PBMC samples and to 120,000 templates for tissue samples. Clonality was taken to be one minus Pielou's evenness. Tissue-enriched TCRs were identified by differential abundance testing using productive amino-acid clonotypes, minimum total count 5 and alpha 0.1. The Jaccard Index and the Morisita Overlap Index were used to measure repertoire overlap between compartments. GLIPH grouped TCR beta CDR3s together with public tetramer-defined viral CDR3s, and a viral motif had to include at least three viral sequences and show V-gene enrichment. The immuneACCESS repertoire file appears here via TCRdb, limited to in-frame rearrangements. These files lack a portion of the clones; in checked studies, under half of the deficit traces to unresolved V genes, and the cause of the others is not known. The V and J calls and clone size come from that table; D and trimming were worked out from the DNA. The sample data list tens of thousands of clones, and around 88% of these were observed just once. Of the sample, about 7.2% falls within the top ten clones.

At diagnosis, tumor, uninvolved tumor-adjacent lung and peripheral blood were collected and then preserved as a mix of FFPE and fresh-frozen material. Blood samples were analyzed as peripheral blood mononuclear cells for TCR repertoire profiling. This TCR derives from a woman aged 40-75 years with stage I lung adenocarcinoma. The specimen comprised peripheral blood, sampled before any cancer treatment.

The CDR3 protein: CASSLANGKDTQYF. The nucleotide sequence is TGCGCCAGCAGCTTGGCCAATGGGAAAGATACGCAGTATTTT. The chain uses TRBV5-1 and TRBJ2-3; the D gene assignment is ambiguous. The CDR3 holds 14 amino acids from the cysteine to the phenylalanine. Of the read, only the CDR3 DNA is kept; its 42 bases are in frame from base 1. The germline V gene supplies CDR1 SGHRS and CDR2 YFSETQ. The trim is 0 bases for V and 5 bases for J, with a gap of 10 bases between the germline ends.